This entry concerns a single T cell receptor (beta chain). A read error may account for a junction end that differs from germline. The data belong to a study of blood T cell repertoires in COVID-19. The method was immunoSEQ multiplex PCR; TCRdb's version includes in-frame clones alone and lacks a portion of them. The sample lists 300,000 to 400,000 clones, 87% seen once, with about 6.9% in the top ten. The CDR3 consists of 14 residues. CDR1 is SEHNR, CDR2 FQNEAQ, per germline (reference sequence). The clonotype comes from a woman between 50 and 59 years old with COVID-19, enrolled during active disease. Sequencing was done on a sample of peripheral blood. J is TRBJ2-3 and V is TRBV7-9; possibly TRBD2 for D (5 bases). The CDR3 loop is CASSLAYSTDTQYF. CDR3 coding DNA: TGTGCCAGCAGTTTAGCGTATAGCACAGATACGCAGTATTTT.